One and the same sample provided the 10 T cell receptor beta chains below, sequenced in a study of cytomegalovirus exposure and HLA in healthy donors. Primers: 60 Vbeta forward and 13 Jbeta reverse. Here immunoSEQ multiplex PCR was the method, and the copy in TCRdb shows in-frame clones only, minus some. The sample yields approximately 110,000 clones, over 80% seen once. Sequenced: PBMCs. These receptors were taken from a man over 45 in good health and CMV-seronegative.

This clone was observed a single time. The chain carries TRBV5-1 and TRBJ2-1, with D possibly TRBD2 on 6 matching bases. V lost 4 bases and J 8 bases, leaving 13 bases between the germline ends. The CDR3 consists of 13 residues. Germline V gene data show CDR1 as SGHRS and CDR2 as YFSETQ. Here the CDR3 reads CASSPGTGDEQFF. CDR3 in DNA: TGCGCCAGCAGCCCGGGAACGGGGGATGAGCAGTTCTTC.

This chain connects TRBV11-2 to TRBJ1-1, with D possibly matching TRBD1 (5 bases). V lost 5 bases and J 11 bases, leaving 18 bases between the germline ends. Germline CDR1 reads SGHAT; CDR2 reads FQNNGV. The CDR3 totals 13 residues. The CDR3 DNA reads as TGTGCCAGCAGCCCAGGGTCCTCTGTTCGGGCTTTCTTT. Residues: CASSPGSSVRAFF.

V usage is TRBV27 and J usage is TRBJ2-1; D remains unclear. Germline-derived CDR1 and CDR2 are MNHEY and SMNVEV (reference sequence). V gave up 5 bases and J gave up 6 bases, with 8 bases separating them. The CDR3 has 12 residues. The DNA of the CDR3 is TGTGCCAGCAGTCCCTCGGGCAATGAGCAGTTCTTC. Protein: CASSPSGNEQFF.

In nucleotides, the CDR3 is TGTGCCTGGACTAGCGGGGGGCGGGAGACCCAGTACTTC. Translation gives CAWTSGGRETQYF. The chain is built from TRBV30 and TRBJ2-5; TRBD2 matches 11 bases. This CDR3 contains 13 residues. Germline CDR1 is GTSNPN and CDR2 is SVGIG (reference sequence). Trimming took 4 bases from V and 5 from J; bases not matched to a gene: 3.

The V gene is TRBV27, the J gene TRBJ2-1, with 13 bases that match TRBD2. The CDR3 is made up of 17 amino acids. Germline V gives CDR1 MNHEY, CDR2 SMNVEV (reference sequence). Trimming took 5 bases from V and 0 from J; bases not matched to a gene: 4. The CDR3 region is CASSSGLAGDSYNEQFF. Here the CDR3 DNA reads TGTGCCAGCAGTAGCGGACTAGCGGGGGACTCCTACAATGAGCAGTTCTTC.

The chain combines TRBV19 with TRBJ1-5; no definite D call. The CDR3 is 12 residues long. The V and J ends lost 10 bases and 9 bases respectively, with 16 bases between them. Per germline, CDR1 LNHDA and CDR2 SQIVND (reference sequence). CDR3: CATISQSGPQHF. The CDR3 bases are TGTGCCACGATATCACAATCGGGGCCCCAGCATTTT.

This chain joins TRBV7-6 and TRBJ2-1; 8 bases are a match to TRBD2. V was pared by 8 bases and J by 1 base, with 7 bases of the junction left unmatched. CDR3 size: 15 residues. Germline V lookup: CDR1 SGHVS, CDR2 FNYEAQ. The CDR3 is CASRGGGNSYNEQFF. CDR3 in DNA: TGTGCCAGCCGCGGCGGGGGGAATTCCTACAATGAGCAGTTCTTC.

The CDR3 is CASTGTGGASGHQPQHF. The CDR3 DNA is TGTGCCAGCACCGGGACAGGGGGCGCTTCGGGTCATCAGCCCCAGCATTTT. The chain links TRBV2 to TRBJ1-5; TRBD1 agrees at 12 bases. CDR1 is SNHLY and CDR2 is FYNNEI in the germline V gene. V gave up 7 bases and J gave up 5 bases; unmatched junction bases: 12. This CDR3 spans 17 amino acids.

This chain uses TRBV7-2 with TRBJ2-7, with D tentatively TRBD2 (5 bases). The ends were cut back, 7 bases at V and 3 bases at J, with 19 bases in the middle. Germline V lookup: CDR1 SGHTA, CDR2 FQGNSA. The CDR3 spans 15 residues. The chain's CDR3 is CASTAGAATSYEQYF. CDR3 DNA sequence: TGTGCCAGCACCGCTGGAGCGGCTACCAGCTACGAGCAGTACTTC.

The J gene is TRBJ1-3, the V gene TRBV5-8; TRBD1 might be the D (5 bases). V was trimmed by 1 base and J by 3 bases, leaving 11 bases between them. CDR3 size: 15 residues. Germline V CDR1 and CDR2: SGHTS, YDEGEE. The CDR3: CASSLLLGVGNTIYF. The CDR3 DNA reads as TGTGCCAGCAGCTTGCTGTTAGGGGTTGGAAACACCATATATTTT.